The T cell receptor (beta chain) under discussion was sequenced for a study of control samples from healthy donors and cancer patients. The CDR3 is made up of 14 amino acids. CDR1 SGHAT and CDR2 FQNNGV come from the germline V gene. The V and J ends lost 5 bases and 5 bases respectively, with 15 bases between them. Clones were read by immunoSEQ multiplex PCR, and TCRdb kept only the in-frame ones, dropping some. The sample records approximately 59,000 clones, about 89% being singletons. This clone was picked up one time. This clonotype was obtained from a woman in her fifties or sixties with lung cancer. What was sequenced was PBMCs. The chain links TRBV11-2 to TRBJ2-5; D unclear. The CDR3 loop is CASSDGRSRETQYF. CDR3 nucleotides: TGTGCCAGCAGCGACGGAAGGTCCCGGGAGACCCAGTACTTC.